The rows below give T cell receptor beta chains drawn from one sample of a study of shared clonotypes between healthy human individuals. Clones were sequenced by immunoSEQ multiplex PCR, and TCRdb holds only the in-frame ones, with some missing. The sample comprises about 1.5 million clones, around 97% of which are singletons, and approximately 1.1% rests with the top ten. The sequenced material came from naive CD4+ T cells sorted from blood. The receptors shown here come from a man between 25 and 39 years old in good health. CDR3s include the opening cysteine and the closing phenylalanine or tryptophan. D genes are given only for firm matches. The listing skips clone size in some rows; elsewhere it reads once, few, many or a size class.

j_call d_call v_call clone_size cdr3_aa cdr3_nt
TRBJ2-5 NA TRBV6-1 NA CASSELSGSIQETQYF TGTGCCAGCAGTGAACTCTCAGGTTCGATTCAAGAGACCCAGTACTTC
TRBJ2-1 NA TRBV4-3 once CASSQVLQTSEQFF TGCGCCAGCAGCCAAGTTCTACAGACAAGTGAGCAGTTCTTC
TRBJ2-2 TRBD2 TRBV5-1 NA CASSLVLREATNTGELFF TGCGCCAGCAGCTTGGTATTACGGGAGGCCACTAACACCGGGGAGCTGTTTTTT
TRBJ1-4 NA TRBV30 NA CAYTGTPNEKLFF TGTGCCTACACCGGGACACCGAATGAAAAACTGTTTTTT
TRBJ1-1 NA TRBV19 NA CASRPDGLNTEAFF TGTGCCAGTAGACCGGACGGATTGAACACTGAAGCTTTCTTT
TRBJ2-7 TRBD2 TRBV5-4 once CASSEGLAYEQYF TGTGCCAGCAGCGAAGGACTAGCCTACGAGCAGTACTTC
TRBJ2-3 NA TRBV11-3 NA CASSKGGSTDTQYF TGTGCCAGCAGCAAAGGGGGTAGCACAGATACGCAGTATTTT
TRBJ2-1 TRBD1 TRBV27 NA CASSWTGGESGYYNEQFF TGTGCCAGCAGTTGGACAGGGGGCGAGTCGGGATACTACAATGAGCAGTTCTTC
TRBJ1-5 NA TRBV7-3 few CASSLTGNQPQHF TGTGCCAGCAGCTTAACAGGGAATCAGCCCCAGCATTTT
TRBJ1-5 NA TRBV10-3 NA CAISAAEYQPQHF TGTGCCATCAGTGCGGCGGAATATCAGCCCCAGCATTTT
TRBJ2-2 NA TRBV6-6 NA CASSYSLHGELFF TGTGCCAGCAGTTACTCGTTGCACGGGGAGCTGTTTTTT
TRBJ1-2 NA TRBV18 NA CASSRHPGDYGYTF TGTGCCAGCTCACGACACCCAGGGGACTATGGCTACACCTTC
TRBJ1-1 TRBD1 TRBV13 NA CASSFRDRGAHF TGTGCCAGCAGCTTCCGGGACAGGGGAGCTCATTTT
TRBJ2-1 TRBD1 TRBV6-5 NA CASQGAYEQFF TGTGCCTCGCAGGGGGCTTATGAGCAGTTCTTC
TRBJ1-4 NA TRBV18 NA CASSPSGGVGEKLFF TGTGCCAGCTCACCCTCGGGGGGTGTAGGGGAAAAACTGTTTTTT
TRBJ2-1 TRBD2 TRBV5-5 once CASGHGTSGRGSYNEQFF TGTGCCAGCGGTCACGGGACTAGCGGGAGGGGCTCCTACAATGAGCAGTTCTTC
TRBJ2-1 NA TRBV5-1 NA CASSLGSYNEQFF TGCGCCAGCAGCTTGGGCTCATACAATGAGCAGTTCTTC